This record covers a single T cell receptor (beta chain). The sample is drawn from a study of blood T cell repertoires in COVID-19. The wider study: Samples came from the United States, Italy and Spain, spanning acute and convalescent COVID-19.

From germline, CDR1 is MGHRA and CDR2 YSYEKL. The CDR3 totals 15 residues. Trimming took 3 bases from V and 1 from J; bases not matched to a gene: 2. Per the original data handling: Estimation of nucleated cell counts relied on the amplification of reference gene primers. Sequenced by immunoSEQ multiplex PCR; TCRdb stores in-frame clones only, minus some. The V and J calls and clone size are taken from that table; D and trimming were inferred from the DNA. The sample lists over 45,000 clones; roughly 80% were seen once. The J gene is TRBJ2-2, the V gene TRBV4-1; 7 positions match TRBD2. The clonotype was recovered from a man aged 35-49 years with acute or convalescent COVID-19. The specimen was peripheral blood. CDR3 amino acids: CASSHLAENTGELFF. The CDR3 coding sequence is TGCGCCAGCAGCCATCTAGCGGAGAACACCGGGGAGCTGTTTTTT.